This T cell receptor beta chain was sequenced for a study of blood T cell repertoires in COVID-19. The overall study: In each case, the material was cDNA or gDNA derived from T cells, B-cell-depleted T cells, or PBMCs.

Source study methods: Researchers report that nucleated cell counts were estimated from reference gene primer amplification. Repertoires were generated with immunoSEQ multiplex PCR, while TCRdb's copy carries only in-frame clones and drops some. V, J and clone size are taken as reported in that table, and D and trimming were inferred from the DNA itself. The sample includes roughly 150,000 clones, 80% to 90% of them seen just once. This CDR3 comprises 13 residues. CDR1 LNHDA and CDR2 SQIVND come from the germline V gene (reference sequence). Trimming removed 4 bases from V and 4 bases from J, with 10 bases in between. This clone was seen a handful of times. A Seattle source enrolled patients during active infection and followed them longitudinally.

The gene calls are TRBV19 and TRBJ1-1; weak D call: TRBD1 (5 bases). The specimen was peripheral blood. This receptor was taken from a woman aged 70-85 years with COVID-19, enrolled during active disease. The CDR3 nucleotides read TGTGCCAGTAGTACCGCCGGGGGCACTGAAGCTTTCTTT. It translates to CASSTAGGTEAFF. The full variable domain, completed using reference TRBV19 and TRBJ1-1, is DGGITQSPKYLFRKEGQNVTLSCEQNLNHDAMYWYRQDPGQGLRLIYYSQIVNDFQKGDIAEGYSVSREKKESFPLTVTSAQKNPTAFYLCASSTAGGTEAFFGQGTRLTVV.